This T cell receptor (beta chain) stems from a study of blood T cell repertoires in COVID-19. Study-level information: Acute-phase and convalescent COVID-19 samples originated in the United States, Italy and Spain. From T cells, B-cell-depleted T cells, or PBMCs came the material, which was cDNA or gDNA.

How the authors handled the data: Reference gene primer amplification yielded estimated nucleated cell counts. TCRdb keeps only in-frame clones here, not all; method: immunoSEQ multiplex PCR. D and trimming come from the DNA, and the V and J calls and clone size come from that table. The repertoire consists of about 42,000 clones, with 75% to 90% occurring once and the leading ten covering under 9.5%. Germline V CDR1 and CDR2: LGHDT, YNNKEL (reference sequence). CDR3 length: 15 amino acids. The junction had 8 bases not matched to a gene; V was cut back by 2 bases and J by 5 bases. The receptor was isolated from a man under 40 with active or convalescent COVID-19. The rearrangement joins TRBV3-1 (or the pseudogene TRBV3-2) to TRBJ2-5, with TRBD2 identical over 7 bases. Input material: peripheral blood. This CDR3 is CASSQYALASETQYF. The CDR3 nucleotides are TGTGCCAGCAGCCAATATGCACTAGCGAGTGAGACCCAGTACTTC.